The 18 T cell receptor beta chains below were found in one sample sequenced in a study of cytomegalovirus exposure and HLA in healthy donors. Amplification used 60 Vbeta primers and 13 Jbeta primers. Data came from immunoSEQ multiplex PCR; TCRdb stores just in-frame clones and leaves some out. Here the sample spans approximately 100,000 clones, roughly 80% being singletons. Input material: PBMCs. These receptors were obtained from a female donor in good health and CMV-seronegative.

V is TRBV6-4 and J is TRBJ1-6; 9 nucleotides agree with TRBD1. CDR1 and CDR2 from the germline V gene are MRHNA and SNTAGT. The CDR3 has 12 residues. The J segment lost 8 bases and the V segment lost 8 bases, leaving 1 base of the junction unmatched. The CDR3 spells CASWTGDSPLHF. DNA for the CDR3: TGTGCCAGCTGGACAGGGGATTCACCCCTCCACTTT.

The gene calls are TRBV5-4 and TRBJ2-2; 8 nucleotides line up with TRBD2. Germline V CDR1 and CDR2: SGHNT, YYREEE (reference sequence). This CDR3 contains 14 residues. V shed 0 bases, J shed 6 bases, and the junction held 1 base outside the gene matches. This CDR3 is CASSLAGRAGELFF. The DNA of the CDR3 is TGTGCCAGCAGCTTGGCCGGGAGGGCCGGGGAGCTGTTTTTT.

CDR3 in DNA: TGTGCCAGCAGCCTACAGGGGGCGGGCAATCAGCCCCAGCATTTT. Encoded protein: CASSLQGAGNQPQHF. The gene calls are TRBV7-2 and TRBJ1-5; the match to TRBD1 covers 9 bases. Germline trimming cut 5 bases from V and 2 bases from J; bases unmatched to any gene: 4. This CDR3 is built from 15 residues. CDR1 is SGHTA and CDR2 is FQGNSA in the germline V gene.

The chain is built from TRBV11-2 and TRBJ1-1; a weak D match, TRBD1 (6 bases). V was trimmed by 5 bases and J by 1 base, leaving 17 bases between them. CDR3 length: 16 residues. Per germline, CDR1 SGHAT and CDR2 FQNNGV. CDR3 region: CASSPRGGRTNTEAFF. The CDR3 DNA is TGTGCCAGCAGCCCCCGGGGGGGGCGGACGAACACTGAAGCTTTCTTT.

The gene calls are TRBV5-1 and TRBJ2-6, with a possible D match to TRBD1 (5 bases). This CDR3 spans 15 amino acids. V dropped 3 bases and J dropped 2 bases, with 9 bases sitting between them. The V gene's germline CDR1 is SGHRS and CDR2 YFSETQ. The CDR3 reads CASSSTGAGANVLTF. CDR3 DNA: TGCGCCAGCAGCTCAACAGGTGCTGGGGCCAACGTCCTGACTTTC. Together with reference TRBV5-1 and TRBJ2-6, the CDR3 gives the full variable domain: KAGVTQTPRYLIKTRGQQVTLSCSPISGHRSVSWYQQTPGQGLQFLFEYFSETQRNKGNFPGRFSGRQFSNSRSEMNVSTLELGDSALYLCASSSTGAGANVLTFGAGSRLTVL.

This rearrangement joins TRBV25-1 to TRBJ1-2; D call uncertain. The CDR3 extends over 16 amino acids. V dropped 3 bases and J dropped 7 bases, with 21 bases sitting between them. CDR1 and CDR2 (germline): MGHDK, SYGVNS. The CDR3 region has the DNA TGTGCCAGCAGTGAGTCTAGTAGACCCCAGCTGAGTGGCTACACCTTC. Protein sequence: CASSESSRPQLSGYTF.

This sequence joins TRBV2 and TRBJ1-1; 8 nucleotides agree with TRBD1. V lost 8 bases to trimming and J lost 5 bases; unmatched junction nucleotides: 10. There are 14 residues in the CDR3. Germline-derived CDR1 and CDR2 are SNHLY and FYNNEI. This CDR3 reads CASSERQGRTEAFF. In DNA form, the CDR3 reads TGTGCCAGCTCCGAGAGACAGGGGCGGACTGAAGCTTTCTTT.

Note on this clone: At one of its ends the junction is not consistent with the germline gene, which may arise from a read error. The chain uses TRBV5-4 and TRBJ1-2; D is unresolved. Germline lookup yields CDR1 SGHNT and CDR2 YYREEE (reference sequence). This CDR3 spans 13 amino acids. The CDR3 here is CASSFREHYGYTF. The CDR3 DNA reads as TGTGCCAGTAGCTTCCGGGAACACTATGGCTACACCTTC.

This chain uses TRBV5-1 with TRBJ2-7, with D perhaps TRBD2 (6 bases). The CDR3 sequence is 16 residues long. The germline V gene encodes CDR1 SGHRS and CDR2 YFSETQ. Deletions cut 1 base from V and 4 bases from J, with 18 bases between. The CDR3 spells CASSLSVGGSKYEQYF. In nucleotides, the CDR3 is TGCGCCAGCAGCTTGTCGGTCGGGGGATCCAAGTACGAGCAGTACTTC.

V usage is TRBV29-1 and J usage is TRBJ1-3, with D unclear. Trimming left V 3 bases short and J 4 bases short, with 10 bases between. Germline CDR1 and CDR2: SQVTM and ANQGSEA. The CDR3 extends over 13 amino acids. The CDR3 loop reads CSVDGAGGNTIYF. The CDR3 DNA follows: TGCAGCGTTGATGGCGCAGGAGGAAACACCATATATTTT.

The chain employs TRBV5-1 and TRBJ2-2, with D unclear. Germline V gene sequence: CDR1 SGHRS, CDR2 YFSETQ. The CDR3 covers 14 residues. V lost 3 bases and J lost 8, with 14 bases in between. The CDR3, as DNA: TGCGCCAGCAGCTCCGCGGATGTTAGTGGGGAGCTGTTTTTT. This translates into CASSSADVSGELFF.

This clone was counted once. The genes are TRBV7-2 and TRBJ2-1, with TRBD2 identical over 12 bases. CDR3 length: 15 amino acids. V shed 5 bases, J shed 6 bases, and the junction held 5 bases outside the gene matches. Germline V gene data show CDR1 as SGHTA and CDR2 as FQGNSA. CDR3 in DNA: TGTGCCAGCAGCCCACTAGCGGGGGGCAGCAATGAGCAGTTCTTC. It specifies CASSPLAGGSNEQFF. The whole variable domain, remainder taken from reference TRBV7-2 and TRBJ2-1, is GAGVSQSPSNKVTEKGKDVELRCDPISGHTALYWYRQSLGQGLEFLIYFQGNSAPDKSGLPSDRFSAERTGGSVSTLTIQRTQQEDSAVYLCASSPLAGGSNEQFFGPGTRLTVL.

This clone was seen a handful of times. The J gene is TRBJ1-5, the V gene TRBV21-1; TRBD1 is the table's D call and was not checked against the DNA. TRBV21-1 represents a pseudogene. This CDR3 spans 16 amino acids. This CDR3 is CASSKSPRDTNQPQHF. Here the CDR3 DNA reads TGTGCCAGCAGCAAAAGTCCAAGGGACACGAATCAGCCCCAGCATTTT.

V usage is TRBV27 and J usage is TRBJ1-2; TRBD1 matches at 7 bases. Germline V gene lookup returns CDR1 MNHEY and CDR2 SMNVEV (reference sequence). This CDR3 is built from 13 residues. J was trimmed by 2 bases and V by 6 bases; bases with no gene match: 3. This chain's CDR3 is CASSRQGNYGYTF. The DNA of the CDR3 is TGTGCCAGCAGCAGACAGGGCAACTATGGCTACACCTTC.

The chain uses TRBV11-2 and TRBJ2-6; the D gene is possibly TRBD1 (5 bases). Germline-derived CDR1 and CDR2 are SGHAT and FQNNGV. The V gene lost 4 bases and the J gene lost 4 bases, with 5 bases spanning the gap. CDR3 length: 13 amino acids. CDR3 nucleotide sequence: TGTGCCAGCAGCTGGGGCGGGGCCAACGTCCTGACTTTC. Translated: CASSWGGANVLTF.

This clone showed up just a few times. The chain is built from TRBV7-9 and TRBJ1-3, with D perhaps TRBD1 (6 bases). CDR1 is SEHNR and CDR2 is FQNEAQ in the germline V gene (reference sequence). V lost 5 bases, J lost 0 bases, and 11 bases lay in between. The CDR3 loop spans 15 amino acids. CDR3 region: CASSPRTVSGNTIYF. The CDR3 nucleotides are TGTGCCAGCAGCCCACGGACAGTCTCTGGAAACACCATATATTTT.

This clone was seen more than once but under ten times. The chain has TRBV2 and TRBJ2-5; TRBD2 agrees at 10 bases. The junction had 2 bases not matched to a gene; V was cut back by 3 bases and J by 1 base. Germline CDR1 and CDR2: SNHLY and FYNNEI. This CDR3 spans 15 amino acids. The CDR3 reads CASSDQRGGQETQYF. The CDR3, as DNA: TGTGCCAGCAGTGACCAGCGGGGGGGCCAAGAGACCCAGTACTTC.

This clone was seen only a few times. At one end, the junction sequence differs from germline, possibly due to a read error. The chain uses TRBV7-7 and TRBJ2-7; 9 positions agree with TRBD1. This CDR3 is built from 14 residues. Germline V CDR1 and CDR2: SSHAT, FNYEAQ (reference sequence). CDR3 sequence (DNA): TGTGCTAGCAGCCCGGGACAGGGAAACTACGAGCAGTACTTC. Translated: CASSPGQGNYEQYF.